The 13 T cell receptor beta chains listed next were all sequenced from one sample in a study of shared clonotypes between healthy human individuals (dated by TCRdb to between 2020 and 2021). Libraries were constructed by the immunoSEQ multiplex PCR assay. TCRdb holds this immuneACCESS table with in-frame rearrangements only. Some clones are missing; in checked studies, unresolved V genes explain under half, and the rest has no known cause. The sample table contains over a million clones; only one count was recorded for 70% to 80% of them. The ten largest account for approximately 1.5% of the sample. Material for sequencing was memory CD4+ T cells sorted from blood. The sample's cell subset or site, from its label and the paper: CD45RA-negative fraction. These receptors all come from a man younger than 30 in good health.

The chain is built from TRBV7-6 and TRBJ2-1; D possibly matches TRBD1 or TRBD2 (5 bases each). Trimming took 2 bases from V and 0 from J, leaving 20 bases between them. Germline V gene sequence: CDR1 SGHVS, CDR2 FNYEAQ. The CDR3 totals 19 residues. Here the CDR3 reads CASSLRSQGAAPSYNEQFF. CDR3 in DNA: TGTGCCAGCAGCTTAAGGTCCCAGGGAGCGGCTCCCTCCTACAATGAGCAGTTCTTC.

This chain links TRBV27 with TRBJ2-1, with D possibly matching TRBD1 (5 bases). The V gene lost 4 bases and the J gene lost 7 bases, with 20 bases spanning the gap. Germline V gives CDR1 MNHEY, CDR2 SMNVEV (reference sequence). The CDR3 has 16 residues. The CDR3 protein is CASSSGRTLLNNEQFF. The CDR3 region has the DNA TGTGCCAGCAGTTCAGGCCGGACACTCCTAAATAATGAGCAGTTCTTC.

This clone showed up many times. This chain links TRBV30 with TRBJ1-2; D gene ambiguous. Germline CDR1 and CDR2: GTSNPN and SVGIG (reference sequence). CDR3 length: 13 amino acids. Trimming removed 0 bases at V and 4 bases at J, with 9 bases between. The DNA for the CDR3 is TGTGCCTGGAGTGTAACACATGGCTATGGCTACACCTTC. Protein product: CAWSVTHGYGYTF.

CDR3 DNA: TGTGCCAGCAGCTCAGATGGGGGCCCGTTCGGCACTGAAGCTTTCTTT. Its protein product is CASSSDGGPFGTEAFF. This rearrangement joins TRBV7-9 to TRBJ1-1, with TRBD1 as a possible D gene (6 bases). The length of the CDR3 is 16 residues. V was pared by 4 bases and J by 4 bases, with 19 bases between. CDR1 is SEHNR, CDR2 FQNEAQ, per germline (reference sequence).

This clone appeared a single time. This chain links TRBV18 with TRBJ1-3; D gene unclear. There are 13 residues in the CDR3. Germline CDR1 is KGHSH and CDR2 is LQKENI. V dropped 3 bases and J dropped 3 bases, with 6 bases sitting between them. CDR3 sequence (DNA): TGTGCCAGCTCACCGGAGGTTGGAAACACCATATATTTT. It translates to CASSPEVGNTIYF.

This clone appeared a single time. The rearrangement joins TRBV25-1 to TRBJ2-1; a weak D match, TRBD1 (6 bases). CDR1 is MGHDK, CDR2 SYGVNS, per germline. This CDR3 spans 13 amino acids. Trimming shortened V by 7 bases and J by 3 bases, and 10 bases separated the two germline ends. The DNA of the CDR3 is TGTGCCAGCACCAGGGGCGGCTACAATGAGCAGTTCTTC. Residues: CASTRGGYNEQFF.

This sequence joins TRBV5-6 and TRBJ1-2; D uncertain. Germline lookup yields CDR1 SGHDT and CDR2 YYEEEE. Deletions cut 0 bases from V and 1 base from J, with 7 bases between. This CDR3 region has 14 residues. The CDR3 region is CASSLGRNNYGYTF. The CDR3 DNA sequence: TGTGCCAGCAGCTTGGGCAGGAATAACTATGGCTACACCTTC.

This clone was detected only a few times. The V gene is TRBV2, the J gene TRBJ1-3; D is uncertain. V gave up 6 bases and J gave up 2 bases, with 11 bases separating them. Germline CDR1 and CDR2: SNHLY and FYNNEI. The CDR3 is 14 residues long. Here the CDR3 DNA reads TGTGCCAGCAGGCCAGTTGTAACTGGAAACACCATATATTTT. It is translated as CASRPVVTGNTIYF.

The chain uses TRBV7-2 and TRBJ2-7; D is tentatively TRBD1 or TRBD2 (6 bases each). The CDR3 loop spans 15 amino acids. In germline, CDR1 is SGHTA, CDR2 FQGNSA. V lost 5 bases and J 4 bases, leaving 18 bases between the germline ends. The CDR3: CASSPRPGALYEQYF. In DNA, the CDR3 is TGTGCCAGCAGCCCACGCCCGGGGGCCCTTTACGAGCAGTACTTC.

V is TRBV30 and J is TRBJ2-7; 9 bases match TRBD1. CDR3 length equals 14 residues. Losses at the gene ends were 0 bases for V and 2 bases for J; bases not matched to a gene: 2. CDR1 and CDR2 (germline): GTSNPN, SVGIG (reference sequence). CDR3 in amino acids: CAWSVQGAPYEQYF. CDR3 in DNA: TGTGCCTGGAGTGTACAGGGGGCCCCCTACGAGCAGTACTTC.

This chain uses TRBV11-3 with TRBJ2-3, with TRBD2 matching over 10 bases. Trimming took 3 bases from V and 4 from J; bases not matched to a gene: 4. The germline V gene has CDR1 SGHNT and CDR2 YENEEA. The CDR3 contains 15 residues. CDR3 DNA: TGTGCCAGCAGCTTGTTCAGCGGGGGGGCAGATACGCAGTATTTT. It codes for CASSLFSGGADTQYF.

The rearrangement joins TRBV6-1 to TRBJ2-1, with D unclear. The CDR3 is 10 amino acids. Trimming cost V 9 bases and J 6 bases, with 6 bases left between them. Germline V lookup: CDR1 MNHNS, CDR2 SASEGT. CDR3 nucleotide sequence: TGTGCCAGTCGTCGCAATGAGCAGTTCTTC. Protein product: CASRRNEQFF.

There are a few counts of this clone. The chain uses TRBV30 and TRBJ1-6, with D unclear. The germline V gene has CDR1 GTSNPN and CDR2 SVGIG (reference sequence). The V and J ends lost 0 bases and 8 bases respectively, with 14 bases between them. The CDR3 loop spans 15 amino acids. The CDR3 DNA reads as TGTGCCTGGAGTGTCTCCCGGCGGGGAGATTCACCCCTCCACTTT. Protein: CAWSVSRRGDSPLHF.